What follows are 5 T cell receptor beta chains derived from one specimen sequenced in a study of T cell responses to AZD1222 COVID-19 vaccine. Clones were sequenced by immunoSEQ multiplex PCR, and TCRdb holds only the in-frame ones, with some missing. The data contain 90,000 to 100,000 clones, 88% of them singletons. The material sequenced was peripheral blood, taken 28 days after the second AZD1222 dose. The receptors derive from an adult who received the AZD1222 COVID-19 vaccine.

V gene TRBV29-1 combines with J gene TRBJ2-7; D possibly corresponds to TRBD1 (6 bases). CDR1 and CDR2 (germline): SQVTM, ANQGSEA. This CDR3 is built from 18 residues. With 2 bases removed from V and 0 bases from J, the gap between germline ends came to 23 bases. Here the CDR3 reads CSVERPPTGSGSSYEQYF. As DNA, the CDR3 is TGCAGCGTTGAACGCCCGCCCACAGGGTCGGGGTCCTCCTACGAGCAGTACTTC.

J is TRBJ2-7 and V is TRBV30; D is possibly TRBD1 (6 bases). The ends were cut back, 6 bases at V and 1 base at J, with 19 bases in the middle. This CDR3 is built from 15 residues. Germline loops: CDR1 GTSNPN, CDR2 SVGIG (reference sequence). The CDR3 DNA is TGTGCCTGTAACCCCGGGACACGACCTTCCTACGAGCAGTACTTC. Residues: CACNPGTRPSYEQYF.

This clone showed up just a few times. This chain uses TRBV2 with TRBJ1-5; TRBD1 might be the D (5 bases). Germline CDR1 reads SNHLY; CDR2 reads FYNNEI. Trimming removed 6 bases from V and 0 bases from J, with 9 bases in between. The CDR3 contains 14 residues. The CDR3 spells CASRTVFSNQPQHF. The CDR3 DNA is TGTGCCAGCAGGACAGTCTTTAGCAATCAGCCCCAGCATTTT.

V usage is TRBV28 and J usage is TRBJ2-7, with 7 bases fitting TRBD2. Germline V gene sequence: CDR1 MDHEN, CDR2 SYDVKM. CDR3 length equals 14 residues. With V trimmed by 7 bases and J by 4 bases, 10 bases remained unmatched. CDR3 region: CASMISGYRYEQYF. In DNA, the CDR3 is TGTGCCAGCATGATTAGCGGGTACCGTTACGAGCAGTACTTC.

The chain employs TRBV28 and TRBJ2-5; no clear D. There are 12 residues in the CDR3. Trimming removed 1 base from V and 6 bases from J, with 6 bases in between. CDR1 is MDHEN and CDR2 is SYDVKM in the germline V gene. CDR3 nucleotides: TGTGCCAGCAGTTTATTTAGAAAGACCCAGTACTTC. It translates to CASSLFRKTQYF.